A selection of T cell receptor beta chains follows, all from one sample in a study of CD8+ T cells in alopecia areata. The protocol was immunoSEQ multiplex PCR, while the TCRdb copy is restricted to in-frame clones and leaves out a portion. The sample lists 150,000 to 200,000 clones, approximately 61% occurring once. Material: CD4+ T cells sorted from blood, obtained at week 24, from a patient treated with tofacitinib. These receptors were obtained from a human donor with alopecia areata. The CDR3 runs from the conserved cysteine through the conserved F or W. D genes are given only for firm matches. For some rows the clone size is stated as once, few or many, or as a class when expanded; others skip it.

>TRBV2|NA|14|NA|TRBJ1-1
TGTGCCAGCAGTGGGACTTGGCCCAACACTGAAGCTTTCTTT
CASSGTWPNTEAFF
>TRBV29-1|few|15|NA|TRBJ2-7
TGCAGCGTTGATTTAGAGGAGGATAATTTCTACGAGCAGTACTTC
CSVDLEEDNFYEQYF
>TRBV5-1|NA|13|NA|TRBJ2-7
TGCGCCAGCAGCTCAGGTTATCCCTACGAGCAGTACTTC
CASSSGYPYEQYF
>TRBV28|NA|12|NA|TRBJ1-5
TGTGCCAGCAGGACGGGTCATCAGCCCCAGCATTTT
CASRTGHQPQHF
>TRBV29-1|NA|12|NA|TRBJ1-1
TGCAGCGTTGTTCAGGGTCGCACTGAAGCTTTCTTT
CSVVQGRTEAFF
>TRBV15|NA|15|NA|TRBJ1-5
TGTGCCACCAGCAGAGTTGGACAGCCAAATCAGCCCCAGCATTTT
CATSRVGQPNQPQHF
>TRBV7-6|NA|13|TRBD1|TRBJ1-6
TGTGCCAGCAGAAACGACAGGGATTCACCCCTCCACTTT
CASRNDRDSPLHF
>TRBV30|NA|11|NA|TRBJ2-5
TGTGCCTGGACTAGATCGGAGACCCAGTACTTC
CAWTRSETQYF
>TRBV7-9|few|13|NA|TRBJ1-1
TGTGCCAGCAGCAGACAGGCGAGCACTGAAGCTTTCTTT
CASSRQASTEAFF
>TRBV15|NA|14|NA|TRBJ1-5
TGTGCCACCAGCAGGGTACACCTGAATCAGCCCCAGCATTTT
CATSRVHLNQPQHF
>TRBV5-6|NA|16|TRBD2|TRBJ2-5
TGTGCCAGCAGCTGGACTAGCGGGGGATCGGGAGAGACCCAGTACTTC
CASSWTSGGSGETQYF
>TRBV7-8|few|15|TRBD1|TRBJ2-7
TGTGCCAGCAGCGTTCGACAGGGGTCCTCCCTCGAGCAGTACTTC
CASSVRQGSSLEQYF
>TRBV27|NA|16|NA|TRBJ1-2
TGTGCCAGCAGCAAGGACATACCCAGCGAGGGCTATGGCTACACCTTC
CASSKDIPSEGYGYTF
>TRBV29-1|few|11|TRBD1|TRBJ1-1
TGCAGCGGAGGACAGGGCCCTACTATTTTCTTT
CSGGQGPTIFF
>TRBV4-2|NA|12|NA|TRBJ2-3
TGTGCCAGCAGCCAAGGAGGGGAAACGCAGTATTTT
CASSQGGETQYF
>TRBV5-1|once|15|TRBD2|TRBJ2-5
TGCGCCAGTACCTCCAGCGGGGACCGAGGCGAGACCCAGTACTTC
CASTSSGDRGETQYF
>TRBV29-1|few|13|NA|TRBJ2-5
TGCAGCGCACCTGACAATCCAACGGAGACCCAGTACTTC
CSAPDNPTETQYF
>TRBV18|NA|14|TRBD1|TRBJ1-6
TGTGCCAGCTCACCGGGACAGGTTAATTCACCCCTCCACTTT
CASSPGQVNSPLHF
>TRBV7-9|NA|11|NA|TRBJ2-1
TGTGCCAGCAGCCCCATCAATGAGCAGTTCTTC
CASSPINEQFF
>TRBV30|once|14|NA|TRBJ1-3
TGTGCCTGGAGTCCGGACATCTCTGGAAACACCATATATTTT
CAWSPDISGNTIYF
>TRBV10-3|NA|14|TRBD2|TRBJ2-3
TGTGCCTTACTCCCGGGACTACTCACAGATACGCAGTATTTT
CALLPGLLTDTQYF
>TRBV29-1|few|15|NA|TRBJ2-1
TGCAGCGTTGATAGGGGTCCAAGCTCCTACAATGAGCAGTTCTTC
CSVDRGPSSYNEQFF
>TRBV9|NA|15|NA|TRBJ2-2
TGTGCCAGCAGCTTGCGACGGGCGAACACCGGGGAGCTGTTTTTT
CASSLRRANTGELFF
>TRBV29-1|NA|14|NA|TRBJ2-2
TGCAGCGCCCAACAGTTCGTCGACACCGGGGAGCTGTTTTTT
CSAQQFVDTGELFF
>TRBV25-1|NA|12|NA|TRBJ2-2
TGTGCCAGCAGTAGGGGTACCGGGGAGCTGTTTTTT
CASSRGTGELFF
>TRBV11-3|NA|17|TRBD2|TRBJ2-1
TGTGCCAGCAGCTCCACTGTAGAGAGCGGGGGGGCAAGTGAGCAGTTCTTC
CASSSTVESGGASEQFF
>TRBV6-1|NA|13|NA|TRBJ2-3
TGTGCCAGCCGGTACACGGGCACAGATACGCAGTATTTT
CASRYTGTDTQYF
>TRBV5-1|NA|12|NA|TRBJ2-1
TGCGCCAGCAGCTTGGACAGCCGGTTGGAGTTCTTC
CASSLDSRLEFF
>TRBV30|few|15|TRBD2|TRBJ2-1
TGTGCCTGGAGTGCCTCGGGGGGGCTATGGAATGAGCAGTTCTTC
CAWSASGGLWNEQFF
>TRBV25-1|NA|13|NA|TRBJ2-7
TGTGCCAGCAGTGAGTGGGGTTTGGGGGAGCAGTACTTC
CASSEWGLGEQYF
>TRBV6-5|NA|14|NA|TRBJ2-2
TGTGCCAGCAGTTACGACTGGGACACCGGGGAGCTGTTTTTT
CASSYDWDTGELFF
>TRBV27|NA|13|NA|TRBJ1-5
TGTGCCAGCAGTTTAAACCCCAATCAGCCCCAGCATTTT
CASSLNPNQPQHF
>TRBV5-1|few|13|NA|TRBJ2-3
TGCGCCAGCAGCTTGGTAGCCCGAGATACGCAGTATTTT
CASSLVARDTQYF
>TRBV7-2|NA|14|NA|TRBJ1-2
TGTGCCAGCAGCTTAGCCGGGACTACGTATGGCTACACCTTC
CASSLAGTTYGYTF
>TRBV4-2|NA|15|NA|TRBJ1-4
TGTGCCAGCAGCCATGACAGGAAAACTAATGAAAAACTGTTTTTT
CASSHDRKTNEKLFF
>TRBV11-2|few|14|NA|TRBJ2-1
TGTGCCAGCAGCTTAGATGGGCCTTACAATGAGCAGTTCTTC
CASSLDGPYNEQFF
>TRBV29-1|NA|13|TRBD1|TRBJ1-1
TGCAGCGCCGCAGGACAGGTCGCGACTGAAGCTTTCTTT
CSAAGQVATEAFF
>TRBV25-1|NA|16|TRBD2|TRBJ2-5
TGTGCCAGCAGTGTGATCCTAGCGGGGGCCCAAGAGACCCAGTACTTC
CASSVILAGAQETQYF
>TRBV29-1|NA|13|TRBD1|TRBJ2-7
TGCAGCGCCTCAGGGGGACCCGGCTACGAGCAGTACTTC
CSASGGPGYEQYF
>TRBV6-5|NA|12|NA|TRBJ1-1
TGTGCCAGCAGCCCAGGGGTTACTGAAGCTTTCTTT
CASSPGVTEAFF
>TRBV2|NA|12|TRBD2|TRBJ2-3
TGTGCCAGCGGGGGGGGAACAGATACGCAGTATTTT
CASGGGTDTQYF
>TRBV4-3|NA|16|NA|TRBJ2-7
TGCGCCAGCAGCCAAGACCCCCACGGGGGGCGGTACGAGCAGTACTTC
CASSQDPHGGRYEQYF
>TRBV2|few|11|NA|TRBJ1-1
TGTGCCAGCAGGGGGATCAGAGAAGCTTTCTTT
CASRGIREAFF
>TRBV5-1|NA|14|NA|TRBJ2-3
TGCGCCAGCAGCCCAGGGACGGAAACAGATACGCAGTATTTT
CASSPGTETDTQYF
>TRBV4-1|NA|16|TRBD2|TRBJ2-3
TGCGCCAGCAGCCAAGAGACTAGCGGGGGGTTGTATACGCAGTATTTT
CASSQETSGGLYTQYF
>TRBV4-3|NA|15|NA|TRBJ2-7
TGCGCCAGCAGCCAAGGGACCCTTGTGGGAGACGAGCAGTACTTC
CASSQGTLVGDEQYF